These T cell receptor beta chains were read from a single sample in a study of blood T cell repertoires in COVID-19. Method: immunoSEQ multiplex PCR; TCRdb's copy keeps in-frame clones and lacks some. The sample shows hundreds of thousands of clones, around 91% of them seen only once. The sample was PBMCs or T cells enriched from blood (not recorded which). The receptors were gathered from a woman aged 18-29 years with acute COVID-19. Each CDR3 is given with its conserved first and last residue. A D gene is named only where the DNA matches it firmly. Clone sizes are given selectively: once, few, many, or a class where the clone is expanded.

v_call	d_call	j_call	clone_size	cdr3_aa	cdr3_nt
TRBV7-2	TRBD2	TRBJ2-1	-	CASSLVGTSGNNEQFF	TGTGCCAGCAGCTTAGTTGGGACTAGCGGGAACAATGAGCAGTTCTTC
TRBV2	-	TRBJ2-6	once	CASSYRASGANVLTF	TGTGCCAGCAGTTACAGGGCATCCGGGGCCAACGTCCTGACTTTC
TRBV19	TRBD1	TRBJ1-1	-	CASSLGGQGNTEAFF	TGTGCCAGTAGCTTAGGGGGACAGGGGAACACTGAAGCTTTCTTT
TRBV2	TRBD2	TRBJ2-5	-	CASSILAGSYQYF	TGTGCCAGCAGTATACTAGCGGGTTCGTACCAGTACTTC
TRBV30	-	TRBJ2-2	-	CAWSASVTGELFF	TGTGCCTGGAGTGCTAGCGTCACCGGGGAGCTGTTTTTT
TRBV11-2	-	TRBJ2-2	few	CASSPRPVDSLTGELFF	TGTGCCAGCAGCCCGCGACCCGTGGACAGTTTGACCGGGGAGCTGTTTTTT
TRBV10-1	-	TRBJ2-7	-	CASSANSGTHYEQYF	TGCGCCAGCAGTGCCAATAGCGGCACACACTACGAGCAGTACTTC
TRBV19	-	TRBJ2-7	once	CASSVGTRYEQYF	TGTGCCAGCTCAGTCGGGACAAGATACGAGCAGTACTTC
TRBV6-5	TRBD1	TRBJ2-5	-	CASSYWQGVSETQYF	TGTGCCAGCAGTTACTGGCAGGGGGTTTCAGAGACCCAGTACTTC
TRBV28	-	TRBJ1-1	-	CASTTGAGGKKAEAFF	TGTGCCAGCACCACTGGGGCGGGGGGGAAGAAGGCTGAAGCTTTCTTT
TRBV6-5	-	TRBJ1-6	-	CASSYSAENSPLHF	TGTGCCAGCAGTTACTCCGCGGAAAATTCACCCCTCCACTTT
TRBV14	-	TRBJ2-3	-	CASSQLIRGSNTDTQYF	TGTGCCAGCAGCCAATTGATTCGGGGGTCCAACACAGATACGCAGTATTTT
TRBV6-2/TRBV6-3	-	TRBJ2-7	-	CASSYAGRSYEQYF	TGTGCCAGCAGTTACGCGGGTCGCTCCTACGAGCAGTACTTC
TRBV10-2	TRBD2	TRBJ2-1	-	CASSLAGGNEQFF	TGCGCCAGCAGCTTAGCGGGAGGGAATGAGCAGTTCTTC
TRBV7-9	-	TRBJ2-7	-	CASSPAYEQYF	TGTGCCAGCAGCCCCGCCTACGAGCAGTACTTC
TRBV5-5	-	TRBJ2-3	-	CASSLFASGTDTQYF	TGTGCCAGCAGCTTGTTTGCTAGCGGCACAGATACGCAGTATTTT
TRBV5-6	-	TRBJ2-7	-	CASSRRAGEQYF	TGTGCCAGCAGCCGACGGGCGGGAGAGCAGTACTTC
TRBV6-6	-	TRBJ1-5	-	CASRGGFRQNQPQHF	TGTGCCAGCAGGGGAGGGTTTCGTCAAAATCAGCCCCAGCATTTT
TRBV4-3	TRBD1	TRBJ2-7	-	CASSQETGEYEQYF	TGCGCCAGCAGCCAAGAAACAGGGGAATACGAGCAGTACTTC
TRBV19	-	TRBJ1-4	-	CASKQGIHATNEKLFF	TGTGCCAGTAAGCAGGGGATCCATGCAACTAATGAAAAACTGTTTTTT
TRBV10-3	-	TRBJ1-5	-	CAISGGVNQPQHF	TGTGCCATCAGTGGGGGGGTGAATCAGCCCCAGCATTTT
TRBV4-2	-	TRBJ2-1	-	CASSPLQTGSSYNEQFF	TGTGCCAGCAGCCCACTACAGACAGGTAGCTCCTACAATGAGCAGTTCTTC
TRBV6-5	TRBD1	TRBJ1-6	few	CASSQRQGTGALHF	TGTGCCAGCAGCCAAAGACAGGGTACAGGGGCCCTCCACTTT
TRBV4-1	TRBD1	TRBJ1-4	once	CASSQYSGTGQEGEKLFF	TGCGCCAGCAGCCAATACTCCGGGACAGGGCAAGAAGGTGAAAAACTGTTTTTT
TRBV24-1	TRBD1	TRBJ2-5	-	CATSEAGTGKETQYF	TGTGCCACCAGTGAAGCCGGGACAGGAAAAGAGACCCAGTACTTC
TRBV6-5	TRBD2	TRBJ2-7	-	CASSYAGGSYEQYF	TGTGCCAGCAGTTACGCGGGAGGCTCCTACGAGCAGTACTTC
TRBV19	-	TRBJ2-5	-	CASSIGGLLETQYF	TGTGCCAGTAGTATCGGGGGACTGTTGGAGACCCAGTACTTC
TRBV24-1	TRBD1	TRBJ1-5	-	CATRGTGANQPQHF	TGTGCCACCAGGGGGACAGGCGCCAATCAGCCCCAGCATTTT
TRBV29-1	-	TRBJ1-5	-	CSVDWPGLQPQHF	TGCAGCGTTGATTGGCCAGGGCTTCAGCCCCAGCATTTT
TRBV4-1	-	TRBJ1-1	-	CASRSRGMNTEAFF	TGCGCCAGCAGAAGCAGGGGAATGAACACTGAAGCTTTCTTT
TRBV30	TRBD1	TRBJ1-4	-	CAWGQGAHRFQGEKLFF	TGTGCCTGGGGACAGGGGGCGCATCGGTTTCAGGGCGAAAAACTGTTTTTT
TRBV5-6	TRBD2	TRBJ2-3	once	CASTLAVTDTQYF	TGTGCCAGCACGCTAGCGGTCACAGATACGCAGTATTTT
TRBV5-1	TRBD2	TRBJ2-7	-	CASSLAGGPYEQYF	TGCGCCAGCAGCTTAGCGGGAGGGCCTTACGAGCAGTACTTC
TRBV10-3	-	TRBJ2-7	-	CAIRRGGDSYEQYF	TGTGCCATCAGGAGGGGAGGAGACTCCTACGAGCAGTACTTC
TRBV2	-	TRBJ1-2	-	CASSDGVFNYGYTF	TGTGCCAGCAGTGACGGAGTTTTTAACTATGGCTACACCTTC
TRBV11-1	-	TRBJ2-7	-	CASSLSGGSYEQYF	TGTGCCAGCAGCTTGAGCGGAGGCTCCTACGAGCAGTACTTC
TRBV2	-	TRBJ2-7	-	CASSGGRAYEQYF	TGTGCCAGCTCCGGTGGCAGGGCCTACGAGCAGTACTTC
TRBV9	-	TRBJ2-2	-	CASSVSGEVNGELFF	TGTGCCAGCAGCGTATCCGGGGAGGTGAACGGGGAGCTGTTTTTT
TRBV19	TRBD2	TRBJ2-1	-	CASNLGTSGSYNEQFF	TGTGCCAGTAATCTGGGGACTAGCGGAAGCTACAATGAGCAGTTCTTC
TRBV30	TRBD2	TRBJ2-1	-	CAWRRVPVSGNSHEQFF	TGTGCCTGGAGGAGAGTCCCTGTTAGCGGGAATTCACATGAGCAGTTCTTC
TRBV28	TRBD1	TRBJ2-5	once	CASSFGDRGDQETQYF	TGTGCCAGCAGTTTCGGAGACAGGGGTGACCAAGAGACCCAGTACTTC
TRBV12-3/TRBV12-4	-	TRBJ2-2	-	CASSLLVSGELFF	TGTGCCAGCAGTTTATTGGTCAGCGGGGAGCTGTTTTTT
TRBV7-9	-	TRBJ2-5	-	CASSLGAGVETQYF	TGTGCCAGCAGCTTAGGGGCGGGCGTTGAGACCCAGTACTTC
TRBV5-8	-	TRBJ2-7	-	CASSLILYYEQYF	TGTGCCAGCAGCTTAATACTTTACTACGAGCAGTACTTC
TRBV7-9	-	TRBJ1-2	-	CASSLGGNPYGYTF	TGTGCCAGCAGCTTAGGAGGGAATCCCTATGGCTACACCTTC
TRBV27	-	TRBJ2-2	-	CASSAQRAGELFF	TGTGCCAGCAGTGCCCAGCGGGCCGGGGAGCTGTTTTTT
TRBV18	-	TRBJ2-3	-	CASSPVEWSPTDTQYF	TGTGCCAGCTCCCCAGTAGAGTGGTCCCCCACAGATACGCAGTATTTT
TRBV12-2	-	TRBJ2-1	-	CASRLARDRCYYNEQFF	TGTGCAAGTCGCTTAGCCCGGGACAGGTGCTACTACAATGAGCAGTTCTTC
TRBV10-3	TRBD1	TRBJ2-7	-	CAISAAGTGDGGYEQYF	TGTGCCATCAGTGCAGCCGGGACAGGGGATGGAGGATACGAGCAGTACTTC
TRBV29-1	TRBD2	TRBJ2-5	-	CSVPPSGRRETQYF	TGCAGCGTTCCCCCTAGCGGGAGACGAGAGACCCAGTACTTC
TRBV11-3	-	TRBJ2-7	-	CASSLGPELYEQYF	TGTGCCAGCAGCTTAGGTCCTGAACTCTACGAGCAGTACTTC
TRBV30	TRBD1	TRBJ1-1	once	CAWSADRGITEAFF	TGTGCCTGGAGTGCCGACAGGGGGATAACTGAAGCTTTCTTT
TRBV20-1	-	TRBJ2-5	-	CSASRGYQETQYF	TGCAGTGCTAGTAGGGGGTACCAAGAGACCCAGTACTTC
TRBV28	-	TRBJ2-1	-	CASSLSILDHEQFF	TGTGCCAGCAGTTTATCTATTCTTGATCATGAACAGTTCTTC
TRBV4-1	-	TRBJ1-2	-	CASSQHTDSHYGYTF	TGCGCCAGCAGCCAACACACCGACAGCCACTATGGCTACACCTTC
TRBV7-9	-	TRBJ1-1	-	CASSLVGVTDTEAFF	TGTGCCAGCAGCTTAGTAGGGGTGACAGACACTGAAGCTTTCTTT
TRBV18	-	TRBJ1-2	-	CASSPQGESYGYTF	TGTGCCAGCTCACCACAGGGAGAATCCTATGGCTACACCTTC
TRBV7-2	TRBD1	TRBJ1-1	-	CASSLRGLAEAFF	TGTGCCAGCAGCCTAAGGGGGCTGGCTGAAGCTTTCTTT